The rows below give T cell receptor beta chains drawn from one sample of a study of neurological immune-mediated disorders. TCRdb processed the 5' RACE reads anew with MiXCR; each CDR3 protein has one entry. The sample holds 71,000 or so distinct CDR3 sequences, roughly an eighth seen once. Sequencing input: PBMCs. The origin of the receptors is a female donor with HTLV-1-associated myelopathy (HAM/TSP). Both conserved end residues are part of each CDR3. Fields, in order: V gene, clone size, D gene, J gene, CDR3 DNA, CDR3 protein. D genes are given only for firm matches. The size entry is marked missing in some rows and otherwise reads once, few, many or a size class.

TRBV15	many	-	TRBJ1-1	TGTGCCACCAGCAGGGGAACAAGCATGAACACTGAAGCTTTCTTT	CATSRGTSMNTEAFF
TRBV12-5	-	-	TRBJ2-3	TGTGCTAGTGGGCTAGGGTCAGATACGCAGTATTTT	CASGLGSDTQYF
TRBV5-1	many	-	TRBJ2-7	TGCGCCAGCAGCCCGGGGACCGTCGTCTACGAGCAGTACTTC	CASSPGTVVYEQYF
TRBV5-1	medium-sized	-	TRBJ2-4	TGCGCCAGCCGGCAGAGCTTAGCCAAAAACATTCAGTACTTC	CASRQSLAKNIQYF
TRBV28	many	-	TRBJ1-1	TGTGCCAGCAGTCTGAAGATAGGGGCGGGGAACACTGAAGCTTTCTTT	CASSLKIGAGNTEAFF
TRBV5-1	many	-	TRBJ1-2	TGCGCCAGCAGCTTGGAATGGGGGCTTCTGACCTTC	CASSLEWGLLTF
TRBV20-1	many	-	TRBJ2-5	TGCAGTGCTTTGACAAGACGAGAGACCCAGTACTTC	CSALTRRETQYF
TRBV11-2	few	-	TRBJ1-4	TGTGCCAGCAGCTTGGCCGCCTGGGGACTAAATGAAAAACTGTTTTTT	CASSLAAWGLNEKLFF
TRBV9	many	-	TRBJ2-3	TGTGCCAGCAGCGAGGGGGGGAGCGATACGCAGTATTTT	CASSEGGSDTQYF
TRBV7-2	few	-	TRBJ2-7	TGTGCCAGCAGCTTACCCGGGGGCTCCTACGAGCAGTACTTC	CASSLPGGSYEQYF
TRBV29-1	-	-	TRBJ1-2	TGCAGCGCCGGAGACGGGGGAGATGGCTACACCTTC	CSAGDGGDGYTF
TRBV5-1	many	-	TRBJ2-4	TGCGCCAGCAGCTGGGACCGGGGGCAAGTAAACATTCAGTACTTC	CASSWDRGQVNIQYF
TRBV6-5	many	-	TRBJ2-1	TGTGCCAGCAGTCTAGACTACAGCTCCTACAATGAGCAGTTCTTC	CASSLDYSSYNEQFF
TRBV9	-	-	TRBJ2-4	TGTGCCATCAGTGACCCCTTTACCGGGTTGGACATTCAGTACTTC	CAISDPFTGLDIQYF
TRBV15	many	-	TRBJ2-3	TGTGCCACCAGTCCGGTGATGGAAACAGATACGCAGTATTTT	CATSPVMETDTQYF
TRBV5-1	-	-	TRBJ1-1	TGCGCCAGCAGCCCAACCGGACAGAACACTGAAGCTTTCTTT	CASSPTGQNTEAFF
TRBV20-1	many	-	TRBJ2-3	TGCAGTGCTAGAGATATAAGAGATACGCAGTATTTT	CSARDIRDTQYF
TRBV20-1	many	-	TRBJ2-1	TGCAGTGCTAGAGAAACGGTTTCCTACAATGAGCAGTTCTTC	CSARETVSYNEQFF